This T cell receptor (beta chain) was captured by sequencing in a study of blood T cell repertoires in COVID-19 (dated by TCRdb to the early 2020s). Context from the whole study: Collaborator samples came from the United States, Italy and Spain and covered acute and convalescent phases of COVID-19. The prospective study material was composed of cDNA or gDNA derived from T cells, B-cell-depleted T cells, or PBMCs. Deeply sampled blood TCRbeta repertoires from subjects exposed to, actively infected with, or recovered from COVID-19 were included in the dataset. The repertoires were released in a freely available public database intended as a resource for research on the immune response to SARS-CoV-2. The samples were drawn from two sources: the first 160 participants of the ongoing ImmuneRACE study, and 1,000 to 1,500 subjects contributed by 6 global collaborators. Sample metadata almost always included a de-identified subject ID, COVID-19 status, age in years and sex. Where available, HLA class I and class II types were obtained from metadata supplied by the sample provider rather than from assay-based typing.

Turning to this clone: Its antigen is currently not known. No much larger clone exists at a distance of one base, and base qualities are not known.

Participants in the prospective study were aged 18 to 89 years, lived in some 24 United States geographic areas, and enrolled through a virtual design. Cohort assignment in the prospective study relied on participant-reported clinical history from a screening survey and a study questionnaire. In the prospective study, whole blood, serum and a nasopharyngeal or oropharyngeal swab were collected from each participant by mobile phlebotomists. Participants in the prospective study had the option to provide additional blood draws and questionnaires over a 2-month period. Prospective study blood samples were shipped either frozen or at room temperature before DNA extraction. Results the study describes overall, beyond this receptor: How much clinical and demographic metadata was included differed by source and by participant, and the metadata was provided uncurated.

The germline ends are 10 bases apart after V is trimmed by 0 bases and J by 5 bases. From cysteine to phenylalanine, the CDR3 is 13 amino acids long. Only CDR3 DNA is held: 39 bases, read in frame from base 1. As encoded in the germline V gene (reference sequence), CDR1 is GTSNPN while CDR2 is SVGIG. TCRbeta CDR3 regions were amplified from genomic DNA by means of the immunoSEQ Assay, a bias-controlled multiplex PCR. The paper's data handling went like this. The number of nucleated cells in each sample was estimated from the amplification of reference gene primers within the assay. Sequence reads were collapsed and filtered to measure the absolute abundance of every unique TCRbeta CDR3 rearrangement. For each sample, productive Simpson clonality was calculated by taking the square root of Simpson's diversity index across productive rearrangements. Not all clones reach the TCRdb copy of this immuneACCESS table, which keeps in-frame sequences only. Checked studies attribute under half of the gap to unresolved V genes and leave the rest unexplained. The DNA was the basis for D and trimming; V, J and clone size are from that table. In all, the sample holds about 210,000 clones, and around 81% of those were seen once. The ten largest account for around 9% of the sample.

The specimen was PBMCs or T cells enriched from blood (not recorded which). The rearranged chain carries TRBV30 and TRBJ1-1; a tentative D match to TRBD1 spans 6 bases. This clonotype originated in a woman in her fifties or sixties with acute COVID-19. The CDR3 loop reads CAWSVGGGTEAFF. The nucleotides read TGTGCCTGGAGTGTAGGGGGGGGTACTGAAGCTTTCTTT.